A selection of T cell receptor beta chains follows, all from one sample in a study of blood T cell repertoires in COVID-19. Using immunoSEQ multiplex PCR, the repertoire was profiled, and TCRdb retains in-frame clones only, with some absent. The sample carries 50,000 or so clones, over 80% recorded once. Source material: peripheral blood. The receptors shown here come from a man aged 65 to 79 with acute or convalescent COVID-19. The CDR3 runs from the conserved cysteine through the conserved F or W. D genes are given only for firm matches. Where a row states a size, it is once, few, many or the class of an expanded clone; other rows omit it.

CDR3,DNA,J,V,size,D
CSVGLAGGYEQYF,TGCAGCGTGGGGCTAGCGGGAGGGTACGAGCAGTACTTC,TRBJ2-7,TRBV29-1,-,TRBD2
CATSRDGEADEKLFF,TGTGCCACCAGCAGAGATGGGGAGGCGGATGAAAAACTGTTTTTT,TRBJ1-4,TRBV15,-,-
CASGGEDSLNEKLFF,TGTGCCAGCGGGGGGGAGGACAGCTTGAATGAAAAACTGTTTTTT,TRBJ1-4,TRBV6-5,-,-
CASSLGQGGDTQYF,TGTGCCAGCAGCCTGGGACAGGGGGGCGATACGCAGTATTTT,TRBJ2-3,TRBV3-1/TRBV3-2,-,TRBD1
CASSATSGRRTGELFF,TGTGCCAGCAGCGCAACTAGCGGGAGAAGGACCGGGGAGCTGTTTTTT,TRBJ2-2,TRBV11-3,-,TRBD2
CASSQVPDRGFGAFF,TGTGCCAGCAGCCAAGTCCCAGACAGGGGATTTGGGGCTTTCTTT,TRBJ1-1,TRBV3-1/TRBV3-2,few,TRBD1
CASSVGQGDSPLHF,TGTGCCAGCAGCGTAGGCCAGGGCGATTCACCCCTCCACTTT,TRBJ1-6,TRBV9,-,-
CSASDRQNYGYTF,TGCAGTGCTAGTGACAGGCAAAACTATGGCTACACCTTC,TRBJ1-2,TRBV20-1,-,-
CASSRGLREVRHEQYF,TGTGCCAGCAGCCGGGGTTTGCGGGAGGTTCGCCACGAGCAGTACTTC,TRBJ2-7,TRBV3-1/TRBV3-2,-,TRBD2
CASRGTASYEQYF,TGCGCCAGCAGGGGGACAGCCTCCTACGAGCAGTACTTC,TRBJ2-7,TRBV5-1,-,TRBD1
CASSSGFDSPLHF,TGTGCCAGCAGTTCCGGGTTCGATTCACCCCTCCACTTT,TRBJ1-6,TRBV6-6,-,-
CAWIGGGNYGYTF,TGTGCCTGGATTGGAGGGGGCAACTATGGCTACACCTTC,TRBJ1-2,TRBV30,-,TRBD1
CASGLVGVGFLESGNTIYF,TGTGCTAGTGGTTTGGTAGGAGTCGGATTCTTGGAGTCTGGAAACACCATATATTTT,TRBJ1-3,TRBV12-5,-,-
CASSLQGSDTEAFF,TGCGCCAGCAGCTTGCAGGGGTCGGATACTGAAGCTTTCTTT,TRBJ1-1,TRBV5-1,once,-
CAWTQGFDTEAFF,TGTGCCTGGACCCAGGGATTCGACACTGAAGCTTTCTTT,TRBJ1-1,TRBV30,-,-
CASSLGLAGADDEQFF,TGTGCCAGCAGCTTAGGCCTAGCGGGAGCGGATGATGAGCAGTTCTTC,TRBJ2-1,TRBV11-3,-,TRBD2
CASSRKGGGGTDTQYF,TGTGCCAGCAGCAGGAAGGGCGGGGGAGGCACAGATACGCAGTATTTT,TRBJ2-3,TRBV5-4,-,TRBD2
CASSEAGINQPQHF,TGTGCCAGCAGTGAAGCGGGCATCAATCAGCCCCAGCATTTT,TRBJ1-5,TRBV2,-,-
CASSLVNWGGRTF,TGTGCCAGCAGCTTAGTCAACTGGGGGGGCAGGACCTTC,TRBJ1-2,TRBV7-2,-,-
CASSLAGVAETQYF,TGCGCCAGCAGCTTGGCCGGGGTAGCGGAGACCCAGTACTTC,TRBJ2-5,TRBV5-1,-,-
CASSLDWNTEAFF,TGCGCCAGCAGCCTGGACTGGAACACTGAAGCTTTCTTT,TRBJ1-1,TRBV4-3,-,-
CASNLAGDRNEQFF,TGTGCCAGCAATCTAGCGGGAGATAGGAATGAGCAGTTCTTC,TRBJ2-1,TRBV5-5,-,TRBD2
CASSLRLAGVTDTQYF,TGTGCCAGCAGCTTGCGGCTAGCGGGGGTCACAGATACGCAGTATTTT,TRBJ2-3,TRBV5-6,-,TRBD2
CASSQDRGGYTF,TGTGCCAGCAGCCAAGATCGAGGGGGCTACACCTTC,TRBJ1-2,TRBV3-1/TRBV3-2,-,-
CASSTIGGNEQFF,TGTGCCAGCAGCACCATAGGCGGCAATGAGCAGTTCTTC,TRBJ2-1,TRBV11-2,-,-
CASSRDRDYGYTF,TGCGCCAGCAGCCGGGACAGAGACTATGGCTACACCTTC,TRBJ1-2,TRBV10-1,-,TRBD1
CASSFAGRGQPQHF,TGTGCCAGCAGCTTCGCGGGAAGGGGACAGCCCCAGCATTTT,TRBJ1-5,TRBV7-2,few,-
CASSLGSTGSGTEAFF,TGCGCCAGCAGCTTGGGGTCCACAGGGTCGGGGACTGAAGCTTTCTTT,TRBJ1-1,TRBV5-1,-,-
CASSYGRAFTEAFF,TGTGCCAGCAGCTATGGCAGGGCGTTCACTGAAGCTTTCTTT,TRBJ1-1,TRBV7-2,once,-
CASSVAGAYEQYF,TGTGCCAGCAGCGTAGCGGGAGCCTACGAGCAGTACTTC,TRBJ2-7,TRBV9,-,-
CASSVQARASSGNTIYF,TGTGCCAGCAGCGTACAGGCCAGGGCGAGCTCTGGAAACACCATATATTTT,TRBJ1-3,TRBV9,-,-